The rows below give T cell receptor beta chains drawn from one sample of a study of regulatory T cells in long-lasting Graves disease. TCRdb recomputed calls from the multiplex PCR reads with MiXCR, one row per CDR3 protein. The profile shows a few hundred thousand distinct CDR3 sequences, 23% of them singletons. This sample comprised peripheral blood mononuclear cells (PBMCs), obtained when the disease was refractory, from a patient treated with antithyroid drugs. The source of these receptors is a female donor with Graves disease. Both conserved end residues are part of each CDR3. D genes are given only for firm matches. Clone sizes are given selectively: once, few, many, or a class where the clone is expanded.

abundance: many; d_gene: TRBD1; v_gene: TRBV28; j_gene: TRBJ1-5; CDR3aa: CASRQGGKGNQPQHF; CDR3nt: TGTGCCAGCAGGCAGGGGGGAAAAGGCAATCAGCCCCAGCATTTT
abundance: many; d_gene: -; v_gene: TRBV12-3/TRBV12-4; j_gene: TRBJ1-5; CDR3aa: CASSDYGDQPQHF; CDR3nt: TGTGCCAGCAGCGATTACGGGGATCAGCCCCAGCATTTT
abundance: -; d_gene: TRBD1; v_gene: TRBV10-3; j_gene: TRBJ1-5; CDR3aa: CAIRPGQGDNQPQHF; CDR3nt: TGTGCCATCAGACCGGGACAGGGGGACAATCAGCCCCAGCATTTT
abundance: -; d_gene: -; v_gene: TRBV6-5; j_gene: TRBJ1-4; CDR3aa: CASSYPTDRQEKLFF; CDR3nt: TGTGCCAGCAGTTATCCCACGGATCGCCAAGAAAAACTGTTTTTT
abundance: few; d_gene: -; v_gene: TRBV7-9; j_gene: TRBJ2-5; CDR3aa: CASSFTTGALNF; CDR3nt: TGTGCCAGCAGCTTCACGACTGGGGCCCTAAACTTC
abundance: -; d_gene: TRBD1; v_gene: TRBV2; j_gene: TRBJ1-5; CDR3aa: CASSETDRDQPQHF; CDR3nt: TGTGCCAGCAGTGAGACCGACAGGGATCAGCCCCAGCATTTT
abundance: -; d_gene: -; v_gene: TRBV7-9; j_gene: TRBJ2-2; CDR3aa: CASSPLEGLSGELFF; CDR3nt: TGTGCCAGCAGCCCTCTAGAGGGCCTTTCCGGGGAGCTGTTTTTT
abundance: many; d_gene: -; v_gene: TRBV28; j_gene: TRBJ2-4; CDR3aa: CASRSLAKNIQYF; CDR3nt: TGTGCCAGCAGAAGTTTAGCCAAAAACATTCAGTACTTC
abundance: -; d_gene: -; v_gene: TRBV29-1; j_gene: TRBJ2-5; CDR3aa: CSASEETQYF; CDR3nt: TGCAGCGCCTCAGAAGAGACCCAGTACTTC
abundance: -; d_gene: TRBD2; v_gene: TRBV12-3/TRBV12-4; j_gene: TRBJ2-1; CDR3aa: CASTLGGRDYNEQFF; CDR3nt: TGTGCCAGCACCTTAGGCGGGAGGGACTACAATGAGCAGTTCTTC
abundance: few; d_gene: -; v_gene: TRBV5-6; j_gene: TRBJ1-1; CDR3aa: CASFRTEAFF; CDR3nt: TGTGCCAGCTTTCGGACTGAAGCTTTCTTT
abundance: -; d_gene: TRBD1; v_gene: TRBV19; j_gene: TRBJ1-2; CDR3aa: CASSPRTGYDYGYTF; CDR3nt: TGTGCCAGTAGTCCCCGGACAGGGTATGACTATGGCTACACCTTC
abundance: -; d_gene: -; v_gene: TRBV13; j_gene: TRBJ2-5; CDR3aa: CASSLGGNGETQYF; CDR3nt: TGTGCCAGCAGCCTTGGGGGTAATGGGGAGACCCAGTACTTC
abundance: many; d_gene: TRBD1; v_gene: TRBV6-1; j_gene: TRBJ2-7; CDR3aa: CASRPHGTGDEQYF; CDR3nt: TGTGCCAGCAGACCTCATGGGACAGGGGACGAGCAGTACTTC
abundance: -; d_gene: -; v_gene: TRBV9; j_gene: TRBJ2-3; CDR3aa: CASSDLVSGEDTQYF; CDR3nt: TGTGCCAGCAGCGACCTCGTAAGTGGCGAGGATACGCAGTATTTT
abundance: few; d_gene: -; v_gene: TRBV19; j_gene: TRBJ1-5; CDR3aa: CASSRLSWDSNQPQHF; CDR3nt: TGTGCCAGTAGCCGTCTTTCGTGGGATAGCAATCAGCCCCAGCATTTT
abundance: -; d_gene: TRBD1; v_gene: TRBV18; j_gene: TRBJ1-2; CDR3aa: CASSPDDRGHGYTF; CDR3nt: TGTGCCAGCTCACCGGACGACAGGGGCCATGGCTACACCTTC
abundance: many; d_gene: -; v_gene: TRBV11-2; j_gene: TRBJ1-1; CDR3aa: CASSRTSNTEAFF; CDR3nt: TGTGCCAGCAGCCGGACTTCGAACACTGAAGCTTTCTTT
abundance: many; d_gene: -; v_gene: TRBV28; j_gene: TRBJ1-2; CDR3aa: CASSLRFYGYTF; CDR3nt: TGTGCCAGCAGTCTAAGATTTTATGGCTACACCTTC
abundance: -; d_gene: -; v_gene: TRBV5-1; j_gene: TRBJ2-7; CDR3aa: CASRSLGGDSYEQYF; CDR3nt: TGCGCCAGCCGCTCTTTGGGCGGGGACTCCTACGAGCAGTACTTC
abundance: -; d_gene: -; v_gene: TRBV7-2; j_gene: TRBJ1-2; CDR3aa: CASSLAFTVSNYGYTF; CDR3nt: TGTGCCAGCAGCTTAGCTTTCACAGTATCTAACTATGGCTACACCTTC
abundance: -; d_gene: -; v_gene: TRBV28; j_gene: TRBJ2-4; CDR3aa: CASSPKTGLAKNIQYF; CDR3nt: TGTGCCAGCAGCCCCAAGACAGGACTAGCCAAAAACATTCAGTACTTC
abundance: few; d_gene: -; v_gene: TRBV18; j_gene: TRBJ1-5; CDR3aa: CASSPLADSNQPQHF; CDR3nt: TGTGCCAGCTCACCATTGGCGGATAGCAATCAGCCCCAGCATTTT
abundance: many; d_gene: -; v_gene: TRBV15; j_gene: TRBJ1-4; CDR3aa: CATSATGTARGEKLFF; CDR3nt: TGTGCCACCAGCGCGACCGGGACCGCTCGAGGTGAAAAACTGTTTTTT
abundance: few; d_gene: -; v_gene: TRBV6-2/TRBV6-3; j_gene: TRBJ2-2; CDR3aa: CASSYFTGELFF; CDR3nt: TGTGCCAGCAGTTATTTCACCGGGGAGCTGTTTTTT
abundance: many; d_gene: -; v_gene: TRBV12-5; j_gene: TRBJ1-2; CDR3aa: CASGSDDRTRGYTF; CDR3nt: TGTGCTAGTGGTTCGGACGATAGGACCCGAGGCTACACCTTC
abundance: -; d_gene: TRBD1; v_gene: TRBV6-2/TRBV6-3; j_gene: TRBJ2-7; CDR3aa: CASSRRSGQGGHEQYF; CDR3nt: TGTGCCAGCAGTAGACGTTCGGGACAGGGGGGTCACGAGCAGTACTTC
abundance: -; d_gene: -; v_gene: TRBV5-5; j_gene: TRBJ1-6; CDR3aa: CASSLTSLGNSPLHF; CDR3nt: TGTGCCAGCAGCTTGACCTCCCTGGGGAATTCACCCCTCCACTTT
abundance: -; d_gene: -; v_gene: TRBV5-1; j_gene: TRBJ1-1; CDR3aa: CASSLGWMNTEAFF; CDR3nt: TGCGCCAGCAGCTTGGGATGGATGAACACTGAAGCTTTCTTT
abundance: -; d_gene: -; v_gene: TRBV10-3; j_gene: TRBJ2-5; CDR3aa: CAIQGLKTQYF; CDR3nt: TGTGCCATACAGGGTTTGAAGACCCAGTACTTC
abundance: many; d_gene: -; v_gene: TRBV29-1; j_gene: TRBJ1-1; CDR3aa: CSVVGQGMTTEAFF; CDR3nt: TGCAGCGTTGTTGGGCAGGGAATGACCACTGAAGCTTTCTTT
abundance: few; d_gene: -; v_gene: TRBV30; j_gene: TRBJ2-6; CDR3aa: CAWATGANVLTF; CDR3nt: TGTGCCTGGGCAACTGGGGCCAACGTCCTGACTTTC
abundance: few; d_gene: TRBD2; v_gene: TRBV20-1; j_gene: TRBJ2-1; CDR3aa: CSARGPGGNEQFF; CDR3nt: TGCAGTGCTAGAGGTCCGGGAGGCAATGAGCAGTTCTTC
abundance: few; d_gene: TRBD1; v_gene: TRBV18; j_gene: TRBJ1-1; CDR3aa: CASSREGAGGTEAFF; CDR3nt: TGTGCCAGCTCACGTGAGGGGGCAGGTGGCACTGAAGCTTTCTTT
abundance: -; d_gene: TRBD2; v_gene: TRBV9; j_gene: TRBJ2-5; CDR3aa: CASSVAGGRGETQYF; CDR3nt: TGTGCCAGCAGCGTTGCAGGCGGGAGAGGAGAGACCCAGTACTTC
abundance: many; d_gene: TRBD1; v_gene: TRBV7-2; j_gene: TRBJ2-7; CDR3aa: CASRPQGQGIYEQYF; CDR3nt: TGTGCCAGCAGGCCCCAAGGACAGGGTATCTACGAGCAGTACTTC
abundance: many; d_gene: TRBD1; v_gene: TRBV7-2; j_gene: TRBJ2-5; CDR3aa: CASSLGTGEETQYF; CDR3nt: TGTGCCAGCAGCTTAGGGACAGGGGAAGAGACCCAGTACTTC
abundance: many; d_gene: -; v_gene: TRBV29-1; j_gene: TRBJ1-1; CDR3aa: CSVDGRMNTEAFF; CDR3nt: TGCAGCGTTGATGGGAGGATGAACACTGAAGCTTTCTTT
abundance: -; d_gene: -; v_gene: TRBV20-1; j_gene: TRBJ2-7; CDR3aa: CSARDRWSRQYF; CDR3nt: TGCAGTGCTAGAGACCGATGGAGTAGGCAGTACTTC
abundance: -; d_gene: -; v_gene: TRBV20-1; j_gene: TRBJ1-2; CDR3aa: CSADKSPGQPFYGYTF; CDR3nt: TGCAGTGCTGATAAATCGCCGGGACAACCATTCTATGGCTACACCTTC